This T cell receptor beta chain stems from a study of PD-1 blockade in classical Hodgkin lymphoma. Study observations and caveats: What caused the repertoire differences, perhaps disease activity or prior therapy, remains undefined. Newly diagnosed patients were reported to start with lower TCR diversity than healthy donors.

As to time point: newly diagnosed, previously untreated cHL patient sample. Isolation of CD4+ T cells from thawed PBMCs was performed by magnetic negative selection. The study compared against PBMCs from newly diagnosed, untreated classical Hodgkin lymphoma. The assay was immunoSEQ multiplex PCR, and TCRdb's table has in-frame clones only and misses some. The table records approximately 26,000 clones, roughly 89% of them present only once. With respect to this clone: Its antigen is currently unknown.

Sequencing was done on a sample of CD4+ T cells from blood. This clonotype was sampled from a human donor with classical Hodgkin lymphoma.

Here the CDR3 reads CAISEEVLLLNYGYTF. The CDR3 region has the DNA TGTGCCATCAGTGAAGAGGTTTTGCTCCTCAACTATGGCTACACCTTC. V gene TRBV10-3 combines with J gene TRBJ1-2, with D hard to call. Germline CDR1 reads ENHRY; CDR2 reads SYGVKD. The CDR3 length is 16 residues. V gave up 3 bases and J gave up 2 bases, with 16 bases separating them.